Below are 18 T cell receptor beta chains sequenced from a single sample in a study of breast tumors, draining lymph nodes, adjacent tissues. Breast cancer patients provided tissue from their axillary draining lymph nodes. TCRdb fed the multiplex PCR reads into MiXCR, producing one record per CDR3 protein. In the table there are some 110,000 distinct CDR3 sequences, 30% of which are singletons. What was sequenced was axillary lymph node tissue. Source of these receptors: a female donor with breast cancer. Some clones in this sample may be carry-over from other donors' samples.

This clonotype has a count of ten or more. The rearrangement joins TRBV11-1 to TRBJ1-6; D is perhaps TRBD1 (6 bases). The CDR3 loop spans 15 amino acids. CDR1 and CDR2 (germline): SGHAT, FQDESV (reference sequence). The ends were cut back, 6 bases at V and 2 bases at J, with 11 bases in the middle. The CDR3 sequence is CASRAGQTYNSPLHF. The CDR3, as DNA: TGTGCCAGCAGGGCCGGACAGACCTATAATTCACCCCTCCACTTT.

The sample holds many counts of this clonotype. This chain links TRBV3-1 with TRBJ1-4, with a tentative D call TRBD1 (5 bases). Germline V gene data show CDR1 as LGHDT and CDR2 as YNNKEL (reference sequence). The CDR3 is 15 amino acids. V lost 0 bases to trimming and J lost 5 bases, with 10 bases between them. The CDR3 reads CASSQDPGENEKLFF. The CDR3 DNA sequence: TGTGCCAGCAGCCAAGACCCGGGGGAGAATGAAAAACTGTTTTTT.

Comments on this clonotype: This clone may be a read error of a much larger clone one base away. The chain links TRBV6-1 to TRBJ2-2; D is uncertain. The CDR3 has 15 amino acids. V lost 11 bases to trimming and J lost 4 bases, with 20 bases between them. Germline CDR1 and CDR2: MNHNS and SASEGT. The CDR3 reads CARTYGGRTTGELFF. CDR3 bases: TGTGCCCGCACTTATGGTGGCAGGACCACCGGGGAGCTGTTTTTT.

The table lists this clonotype with many counts. At one end, the junction sequence differs from germline, possibly due to a read error. The CDR3 bases are TGCGCCAGCCGCTTACAGGGGCGGGACAAAGCTTTCTTT. Its translation is CASRLQGRDKAFF. V is TRBV5-1 and J is TRBJ1-1; TRBD1 agrees at 7 bases. The germline V gene has CDR1 SGHRS and CDR2 YFSETQ. The CDR3 covers 13 residues.

This clonotype was detected ten times or more. V and J are TRBV4-1 and TRBJ2-3, with a weak D call TRBD2 (6 bases). V was cut by 2 bases and J by 2 bases, with 14 bases left in between. The germline V gene encodes CDR1 MGHRA and CDR2 YSYEKL. CDR3 length equals 16 residues. As DNA, the CDR3 is TGCGCCAGCAGCCAATCGGGGACTTTCCCCACAGATACGCAGTATTTT. The encoded protein is CASSQSGTFPTDTQYF.

The sample holds many counts of this clonotype. This chain connects TRBV20-1 to TRBJ1-3; D not certain. This CDR3 is 15 amino acids long. Trimming stripped 2 bases from V and 2 bases from J, with 13 bases between. The germline gives CDR1 DFQATT, CDR2 SNEGSKA (reference sequence). The CDR3 protein is CSARKLQTPGNTIYF. The CDR3, as DNA: TGCAGTGCTAGAAAGCTGCAGACCCCTGGAAACACCATATATTTT.

The chain combines TRBV15 with TRBJ1-3; D is uncertain. The V and J ends lost 0 bases and 0 bases respectively, with 9 bases between them. The CDR3 length is 16 residues. The germline V gene encodes CDR1 LNHNV and CDR2 YYDKDF (reference sequence). Written as DNA, the CDR3 is TGTGCCACCAGCAGAGAGATCGGATTCTCTGGAAACACCATATATTTT. Protein sequence: CATSREIGFSGNTIYF.

In this sample, this clonotype turned up many times. The genes are TRBV7-3 and TRBJ2-7; unclear D gene. The CDR3 totals 13 residues. Trimming removed 5 bases from V and 4 bases from J, with 12 bases in between. The germline CDR1 and CDR2 sequences are SGHTA and FQGTGA. The CDR3 protein is CASSRDGTYEQYF. CDR3 bases: TGTGCCAGCAGCCGAGACGGAACTTACGAGCAGTACTTC. Full variable domain (outside the CDR3, taken from reference TRBV7-3 and TRBJ2-7): GAGVSQTPSNKVTEKGKYVELRCDPISGHTALYWYRQSLGQGPEFLIYFQGTGAADDSGLPNDRFFAVRPEGSVSTLKIQRTERGDSAVYLCASSRDGTYEQYFGPGTRLTVT.

This clonotype was recorded once. This sequence joins TRBV15 and TRBJ1-6, with 8 bases that match TRBD1. Unmatched junction bases numbered 8, after V lost 3 bases and J lost 7 bases. CDR3 length: 16 amino acids. Germline loops: CDR1 LNHNV, CDR2 YYDKDF (reference sequence). CDR3 nucleotides: TGTGCCACCAGCAGCCCAAGGACAGGGCCCAATTCACCCCTCCACTTT. As protein: CATSSPRTGPNSPLHF.

The sample holds many counts of this clonotype. The V call is TRBV4-1, the J call TRBJ2-7; D unresolved. This CDR3 is 14 amino acids long. Germline CDR1 is MGHRA and CDR2 is YSYEKL. V was clipped by 1 base and J by 1 base, with 8 bases between them. CDR3: CASSQVVQSYEQYF. The CDR3 nucleotides are TGCGCCAGCAGCCAAGTGGTACAGTCCTACGAGCAGTACTTC.

Ten or more counts support this clonotype. The gene calls are TRBV5-1 and TRBJ2-1, with 7 bases aligning to TRBD1. Looked up from germline, CDR1 is SGHRS and CDR2 is YFSETQ. CDR3 length equals 15 residues. The J segment lost 3 bases and the V segment lost 4 bases, leaving 7 bases of the junction unmatched. As DNA, the CDR3 is TGCGCCAGCAGCACCCGACAGGGACACTACAATGAGCAGTTCTTC. This sequence encodes CASSTRQGHYNEQFF.

This clonotype appeared many times. The chain combines TRBV7-2 with TRBJ2-2; no clear D. V lost 3 bases and J 1 base, leaving 9 bases between the germline ends. The CDR3 extends over 15 amino acids. CDR1 and CDR2 from the germline V gene are SGHTA and FQGNSA. Here the CDR3 reads CASSLGGLNTGELFF. The CDR3 DNA sequence: TGTGCCAGCAGCTTGGGCGGATTGAACACCGGGGAGCTGTTTTTT.

In nucleotides, the CDR3 is TGTGCCAGCTCACCAGCGGGGGGGCGAGGCAAAAACATTCAGTACTTC. Its protein is CASSPAGGRGKNIQYF. This rearrangement joins TRBV18 to TRBJ2-4, with TRBD2 matching over 9 bases. With 2 bases clipped from V and 3 bases from J, the junction kept 5 bases outside the gene matches. The CDR3 consists of 16 residues. The germline gives CDR1 KGHSH, CDR2 LQKENI.

In regard to this clonotype: A much more abundant neighbour one base away suggests this may be a read error. The rearrangement joins TRBV5-4 to TRBJ1-2; the match to TRBD1 covers 8 bases. Germline V lookup: CDR1 SGHNT, CDR2 YYREEE (reference sequence). The CDR3 extends over 15 amino acids. The V gene end was trimmed by 4 bases and the J gene end by 4 bases; junction bases not matched to a gene: 9. As DNA, the CDR3 is TGTGCCAGCAGCCAGGACAGGGCGCTTTTCTATGGCTACACCTTC. Its protein product is CASSQDRALFYGYTF.

A few counts support this clonotype. This chain uses TRBV9 with TRBJ2-7, with D tentatively TRBD2 (6 bases). The CDR3 has 13 residues. Germline-derived CDR1 and CDR2 are SGDLS and YYNGEE. V gave up 2 bases and J gave up 0 bases, with 6 bases separating them. CDR3 region: CASSVTSSYEQYF. CDR3 nucleotide sequence: TGTGCCAGCAGCGTGACTAGCTCCTACGAGCAGTACTTC.

In its sample, this clonotype was seen a few times. As DNA, the CDR3 is TGTGCCAGCAGTCAATCCGTATTGGGCAGGGTCCACGAGCAGTACTTC. Its protein product is CASSQSVLGRVHEQYF. The J gene is TRBJ2-7, the V gene TRBV6-5; D may be TRBD1 (5 bases). Trimming left V 5 bases short and J 5 bases short, with 22 bases between. This CDR3 is 16 amino acids long. Germline assignment: CDR1 MNHEY and CDR2 SVGAGI.

On this clonotype: This sequence may be a read error, since a much larger clone differs from it by one base. This CDR3 is CASSDGSSSGNTIYF. The CDR3 coding sequence is TGTGCCAGCAGTGACGGGTCAAGCTCTGGAAACACCATATATTTT. This chain links TRBV6-6 with TRBJ1-3; D is undetermined. With 5 bases removed from V and 0 bases from J, the gap between germline ends came to 11 bases. This CDR3 has 15 amino acids. The germline V gene encodes CDR1 MNHNY and CDR2 SVGAGI (reference sequence).

This clonotype was counted ten times or more. The chain couples TRBV6-2 or TRBV6-3 to TRBJ2-5; 12 nucleotides agree with TRBD2. Germline loops: CDR1 MNHEY, CDR2 SVGEGT. Trimming took 4 bases from V and 5 from J; bases not matched to a gene: 8. The CDR3 runs to 16 residues. The CDR3, as DNA: TGTGCCAGCAGTTCCGATCTAGCGGGGGGGCGTGAGACCCAGTACTTC. Translated: CASSSDLAGGRETQYF.